The T cell receptor (beta chain) under discussion was sequenced for a study of metastatic and nonmetastatic thyroid tumors. Study-level information: Repertoire comparison spanned blood and tumor or nodule tissue of malignant and benign thyroid patients. Study outcomes and limitations: The study reportedly found significantly higher TCR beta diversity in malignant thyroid tumors than benign nodules, in blood and tumor.

Ahead of thyroid surgery, no patient had received treatment of any kind. Germline V gene data show CDR1 as KGHDR and CDR2 as SFDVKD. The CDR3 is made up of 17 amino acids. V was trimmed by 2 bases and J by 1 base, leaving 16 bases between them. This clone has more than one count but fewer than ten. No antigen is known for it. Likely a read error: the CDR3 ends without its conserved phenylalanine or tryptophan. In the authors' methods: CDR3 differences across clinicopathological groups were used to build a distant-metastasis classifier for papillary thyroid cancer. TCRdb reprocessed the PCR reads via MiXCR. Clone size and V and J calls follow TCRdb, not the original study. The sample comprises tens of thousands of clones, 20% to 30% of which are singletons, and 8% to 10% rests with the top ten.

The V call is TRBV24-1, the J call TRBJ1-1; unclear D gene. The receptor comes from a female donor with papillary thyroid cancer or a benign thyroid nodule (not recorded which). Some clones in this sample may be carry-over from other donors' samples. The sequenced sample consisted of blood. The chain's CDR3 is CATSDSGRWTGNTEAFL. DNA of the CDR3: TGTGCCACCAGTGATTCGGGCAGGTGGACCGGGAACACTGAAGCTTTCCTT.